Presented here are 14 T cell receptor beta chains from one specimen sequenced in a study of blood T cell repertoires in COVID-19. Measured with immunoSEQ multiplex PCR; TCRdb has only the in-frame clones, and not every one. The sample contains about 35,000 clones, around 87% of which appear only once. The sample taken for sequencing was peripheral blood. The origin of the receptors is a man older than 75 with active COVID-19.

The chain joins TRBV2 to TRBJ1-5, with TRBD1 identical over 9 bases. CDR3 length equals 14 residues. Trimming removed 9 bases from V and 6 bases from J; junction bases left unmatched: 9. Looked up from germline, CDR1 is SNHLY and CDR2 is FYNNEI. CDR3 amino acids: CASSPGTGRQPQHF. The CDR3 region has the DNA TGTGCCAGTTCTCCCGGGACAGGGCGTCAGCCCCAGCATTTT. The full variable domain, completed using reference TRBV2 and TRBJ1-5, is EPEVTQTPSHQVTQMGQEVILRCVPISNHLYFYWYRQILGQKVEFLVSFYNNEISEKSEIFDDQFSVERPDGSNFTLKIRSTKLEDSAMYFCASSPGTGRQPQHFGDGTRLSIL.

This sequence joins TRBV7-9 and TRBJ1-4; 8 nucleotides agree with TRBD1. The CDR3 spans 15 residues. With 1 base clipped from V and 4 bases from J, the junction kept 2 bases outside the gene matches. Germline V gives CDR1 SEHNR, CDR2 FQNEAQ (reference sequence). CDR3 sequence reads: CASSLEGQGNEKLFF. The CDR3 DNA reads TGTGCCAGCAGCTTAGAAGGACAGGGTAATGAAAAACTGTTTTTT.

This clone was seen a single time. The chain is built from TRBV4-3 and TRBJ2-7, with 9 nucleotides matching TRBD1. The CDR3 loop spans 18 amino acids. Trimming cost V 4 bases and J 1 base; bases outside gene matches: 14. Germline V gives CDR1 LGHNA, CDR2 YSLEER. The CDR3 spells CASSPEHVTGGISYEQYF. DNA for the CDR3: TGCGCCAGCAGCCCCGAGCACGTGACAGGGGGAATATCCTACGAGCAGTACTTC.

The genes are TRBV27 and TRBJ1-2; TRBD1 matches at 9 bases. The CDR3 length is 14 residues. Unmatched junction bases numbered 5, after V lost 4 bases and J lost 5 bases. Germline V gene sequence: CDR1 MNHEY, CDR2 SMNVEV (reference sequence). The CDR3 region has the DNA TGTGCCAGCAGTTCGGGACAGGGCAATTATGGCTACACCTTC. Amino acids: CASSSGQGNYGYTF.

This chain connects TRBV2 to TRBJ2-5; tentatively, D is TRBD2 (6 bases). The CDR3 covers 13 residues. Germline CDR1 and CDR2: SNHLY and FYNNEI. V was clipped by 6 bases and J by 10 bases, with 18 bases between them. The chain's CDR3 is CASSAGPPFGQYF. Written as DNA, the CDR3 is TGTGCCAGCAGCGCGGGACCGCCCTTCGGCCAGTACTTC.

The chain recombines TRBV2 with TRBJ2-2; TRBD2 matches 8 bases. CDR3 length equals 16 residues. V was clipped by 4 bases and J by 7 bases; unmatched bases: 11. Germline CDR1 is SNHLY and CDR2 is FYNNEI. CDR3 loop: CASSAPGLGAGGELFF. CDR3 DNA sequence: TGTGCCAGCAGTGCCCCGGGACTAGGTGCTGGCGGGGAGCTGTTTTTT.

The V and J genes are TRBV10-3 and TRBJ1-4; D is perhaps TRBD1 (6 bases). With 6 bases removed from V and 2 bases from J, the gap between germline ends came to 10 bases. The CDR3 totals 14 residues. Germline V gene data show CDR1 as ENHRY and CDR2 as SYGVKD. This chain's CDR3 is CAISQGPTNEKLFF. The CDR3 nucleotides are TGTGCCATCAGCCAGGGGCCGACTAATGAAAAACTGTTTTTT.

J is TRBJ1-2 and V is TRBV29-1; 9 bases are shared with TRBD1. Germline lookup yields CDR1 SQVTM and CDR2 ANQGSEA. The CDR3 contains 13 residues. J gave up 4 bases and V 6 bases, and 6 bases lay outside the gene matches. The CDR3 region has the DNA TGCAGCGTCAACAGGGGGCTGGGCTATGGCTACACCTTC. Translation gives CSVNRGLGYGYTF.

V gene TRBV5-1 combines with J gene TRBJ2-3; 9 bases are shared with TRBD1. The V segment lost 2 bases and the J segment 5 bases; nucleotides outside the gene matches: 3. The germline V gene encodes CDR1 SGHRS and CDR2 YFSETQ. The CDR3 loop spans 14 amino acids. The CDR3 loop is CASSLGTGLDTQYF. The CDR3 DNA follows: TGCGCCAGCAGCTTAGGGACAGGGTTAGATACGCAGTATTTT.

J is TRBJ2-5 and V is TRBV11-2; 9 positions agree with TRBD2. Germline V gives CDR1 SGHAT, CDR2 FQNNGV. The CDR3 consists of 15 residues. The trim removed 0 bases at V and 4 bases at J, leaving 3 bases unmatched. CDR3 sequence reads: CASSLEGGRGETQYF. CDR3 in DNA: TGTGCCAGCAGCTTAGAAGGCGGGAGGGGAGAGACCCAGTACTTC.

In its sample, this clone was seen once. One junction end does not reproduce the germline sequence, and a read error may be involved. The J gene is TRBJ1-2, the V gene TRBV30; D call uncertain. The CDR3 length is 10 residues. CDR1 and CDR2 from the germline V gene are GTSNPN and SVGIG (reference sequence). The CDR3 here is CARRAGGYTF. CDR3 coding DNA: TGTGCCCGGAGAGCGGGGGGCTACACCTTC.

V and J are TRBV5-6 and TRBJ1-1; D may be TRBD1 (5 bases). Germline assignment: CDR1 SGHDT and CDR2 YYEEEE. V lost 5 bases and J lost 0, with 14 bases in between. This CDR3 spans 15 amino acids. The CDR3 nucleotides are TGTGCCAGCAGACAACTTGACAGCTTGAACACTGAAGCTTTCTTT. Its translation is CASRQLDSLNTEAFF.

This clone was recorded a few times. In DNA form, the CDR3 reads TGTGCCTGGAGCAGTGGACAGGGGGCGCCCGGCTACACCTTC. Its translation: CAWSSGQGAPGYTF. The chain recombines TRBV30 with TRBJ1-2; 11 bases are shared with TRBD1. The ends lost 3 bases at V and 8 bases at J; junction bases unmatched: 8. There are 14 residues in the CDR3. From germline, CDR1 is GTSNPN and CDR2 SVGIG (reference sequence).

The V gene is TRBV6-2 or TRBV6-3, the J gene TRBJ1-1; D uncertain. The CDR3 length is 14 residues. Trimming removed 5 bases from V and 1 base from J, with 11 bases in between. Germline V gene lookup returns CDR1 MNHEY and CDR2 SVGEGT. The CDR3 reads CASSQQNRNTEAFF. The CDR3 coding sequence is TGTGCCAGCAGTCAACAAAACAGGAACACTGAAGCTTTCTTT.